This T cell receptor beta chain was documented in a study of OX40 agonist ivuxolimab in advanced cancers. Across the study: Past anti-PD-1, anti-PD-L1 or anti-CTLA-4 therapy was accepted, and 30% to 50% had received some.

V lost 5 bases to trimming and J lost 7 bases, with 20 bases between them. The V gene's germline CDR1 is SGHVS and CDR2 FQNEAQ. This CDR3 has 16 residues. Only in-frame clones appear in the TCRdb table, and some are missing; sequencing was by immunoSEQ multiplex PCR. This sample yields tens of thousands of clones, of which around 93% are seen a single time; around 1.8% belongs to the top ten. The chain couples TRBV7-8 to TRBJ2-2, with D perhaps TRBD2 (6 bases). This specimen consisted of CD4+ or CD8+ T cells sorted from blood, obtained in a trial of the OX40 agonist ivuxolimab. The receptor was derived from an adult with an advanced solid tumor such as melanoma, head and neck, liver or kidney cancer. The CDR3 region has the DNA TGTGCCAGCAGCGTGGGGGGAGCTGATGTTGGCGGGGAGCTGTTTTTT. Translated, it gives CASSVGGADVGGELFF.